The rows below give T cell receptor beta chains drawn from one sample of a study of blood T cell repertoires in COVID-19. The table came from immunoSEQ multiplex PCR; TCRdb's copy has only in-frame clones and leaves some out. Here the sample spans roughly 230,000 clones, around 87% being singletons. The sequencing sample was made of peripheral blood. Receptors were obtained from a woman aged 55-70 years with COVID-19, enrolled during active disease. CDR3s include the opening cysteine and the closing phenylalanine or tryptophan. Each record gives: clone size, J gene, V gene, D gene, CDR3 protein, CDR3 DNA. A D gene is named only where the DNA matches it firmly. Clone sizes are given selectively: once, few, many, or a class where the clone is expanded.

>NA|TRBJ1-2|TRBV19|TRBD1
CASSIRQGARKTYGYTF
TGTGCCAGTAGTATTCGACAGGGGGCGCGGAAAACCTATGGCTACACCTTC
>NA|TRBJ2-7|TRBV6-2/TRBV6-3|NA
CASSYSPRGPYEQYF
TGTGCCAGCAGTTACTCGCCTCGAGGTCCCTACGAGCAGTACTTC
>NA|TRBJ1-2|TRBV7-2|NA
CASSIAGDNYGYTF
TGTGCCAGCAGCATCGCGGGGGACAACTATGGCTACACCTTC
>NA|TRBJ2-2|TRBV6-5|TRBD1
CASSRTGAGELFF
TGTGCCAGCAGTCGGACAGGGGCCGGGGAGCTGTTTTTT
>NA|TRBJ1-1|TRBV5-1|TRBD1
CASSDGGTAPMNTEAFF
TGCGCCAGCAGCGATGGTGGGACAGCTCCGATGAACACTGAAGCTTTCTTT
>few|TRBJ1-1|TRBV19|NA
CASAQTGKTEAFF
TGTGCCAGTGCACAAACAGGGAAGACTGAAGCTTTCTTT
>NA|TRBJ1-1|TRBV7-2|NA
CASSLVKGYTEAFF
TGTGCCAGCAGCTTAGTAAAGGGGTACACTGAAGCTTTCTTT
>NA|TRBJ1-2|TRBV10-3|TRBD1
CAISESGQGGGYTF
TGTGCCATCAGTGAGTCGGGACAGGGAGGTGGCTACACCTTC
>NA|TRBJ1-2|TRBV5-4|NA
CASSLQGLNYGYTF
TGTGCCAGCAGCTTGCAGGGTCTGAACTATGGCTACACCTTC
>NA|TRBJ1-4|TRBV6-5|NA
CASKRGGSTNEKLFF
TGTGCCAGCAAAAGGGGAGGGTCAACTAATGAAAAACTGTTTTTT
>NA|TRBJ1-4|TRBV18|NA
CASSLQEKGEKLFF
TGTGCCAGCTCACTACAGGAGAAAGGTGAAAAACTGTTTTTT
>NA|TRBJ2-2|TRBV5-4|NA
CASSFNTGELFF
TGTGCCAGCAGCTTCAATACCGGGGAGCTGTTTTTT
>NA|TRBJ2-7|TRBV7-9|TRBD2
CASSQAGAYEQYF
TGTGCCAGCAGCCAAGCGGGGGCTTACGAGCAGTACTTC
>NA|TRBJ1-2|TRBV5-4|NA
CASSLRGEGGYTF
TGTGCCAGCAGCTTGCGAGGGGAGGGAGGCTACACCTTC
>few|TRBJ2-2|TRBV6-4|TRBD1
CASSTGVDTGELFF
TGTGCCAGCAGTACAGGGGTGGACACCGGGGAGCTGTTTTTT
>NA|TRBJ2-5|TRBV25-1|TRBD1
CASSEYKGAGETQYF
TGTGCCAGCAGTGAATACAAGGGGGCTGGGGAGACCCAGTACTTC
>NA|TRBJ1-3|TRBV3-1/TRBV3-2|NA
CASSQVGLPGNTIYF
TGTGCCAGCAGCCAAGTGGGACTTCCAGGAAACACCATATATTTT
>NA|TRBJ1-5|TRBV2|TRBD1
CASSLLTGGDQPQHF
TGTGCCAGCAGCCTCCTGACAGGGGGCGACCAGCCCCAGCATTTT
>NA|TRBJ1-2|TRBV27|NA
CASSLGRGRSYTF
TGTGCCAGCAGTTTAGGTAGGGGAAGAAGCTACACCTTC
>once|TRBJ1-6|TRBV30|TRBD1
CAITPWQGVSNSPLHF
TGTGCCATAACCCCGTGGCAGGGGGTTTCTAATTCACCCCTCCACTTT
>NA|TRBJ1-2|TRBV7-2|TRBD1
CASTVDRAYGYTF
TGTGCCAGCACCGTAGACAGGGCCTATGGCTACACCTTC
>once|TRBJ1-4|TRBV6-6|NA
CASSYAYTEKLFF
TGTGCCAGCAGTTACGCATACACCGAAAAACTGTTTTTT
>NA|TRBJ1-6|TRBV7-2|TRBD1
CASSLHPGQTNSPLHF
TGTGCCAGCAGCCTGCATCCGGGACAGACTAATTCACCCCTCCACTTT
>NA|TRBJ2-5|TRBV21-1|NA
CASSKVGGVKETQYF
TGTGCCAGCAGCAAAGTTGGGGGGGTTAAAGAGACCCAGTACTTC
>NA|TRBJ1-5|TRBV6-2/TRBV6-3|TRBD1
CASSHRNRGSQPQHF
TGTGCCAGCAGCCACCGGAACAGGGGGAGTCAGCCCCAGCATTTT
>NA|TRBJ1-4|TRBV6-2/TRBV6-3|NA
CASSYEVDLRRNEKLFF
TGTGCCAGCAGTTACGAGGTTGATCTCCGACGGAACGAAAAACTGTTTTTT
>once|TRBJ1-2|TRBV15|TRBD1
CATSRDQGAYGYTF
TGTGCCACCAGCAGAGATCAGGGGGCTTATGGCTACACCTTC
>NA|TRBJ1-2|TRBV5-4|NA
CASSLGLNAYGYTF
TGTGCCAGCAGCTTGGGACTGAATGCCTATGGCTACACCTTC
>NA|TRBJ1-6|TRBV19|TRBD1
CASKVTGHYNSPLHF
TGTGCCAGTAAAGTGACAGGGCATTATAATTCACCCCTCCACTTT
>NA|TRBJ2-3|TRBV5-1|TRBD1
CASSRSWGQRPSTDTQYF
TGCGCCAGCAGCCGGTCGTGGGGACAGAGACCTAGCACAGATACGCAGTATTTT
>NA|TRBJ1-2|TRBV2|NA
CASRASGTDLGGYTF
TGTGCCAGCAGGGCTAGTGGGACTGACTTAGGAGGCTACACCTTC
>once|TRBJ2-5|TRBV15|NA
CATSRDRGQETQYF
TGTGCCACCAGCAGAGACAGGGGCCAAGAGACCCAGTACTTC
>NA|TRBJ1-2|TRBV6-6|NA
CASRADDYGYTF
TGTGCCAGCCGCGCCGATGACTATGGCTACACCTTC
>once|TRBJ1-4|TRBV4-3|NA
CASSQEPSRGEEKLFF
TGCGCCAGCAGCCAAGAGCCGAGCAGGGGAGAGGAAAAACTGTTTTTT
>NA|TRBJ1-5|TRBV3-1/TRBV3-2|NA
CASSQDGASNQPQHF
TGTGCCAGCAGCCAAGATGGGGCCAGCAATCAGCCCCAGCATTTT
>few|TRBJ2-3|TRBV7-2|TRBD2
CASSLAASGGGPDTQYF
TGTGCCAGCAGCTTAGCGGCTAGCGGGGGGGGGCCAGATACGCAGTATTTT
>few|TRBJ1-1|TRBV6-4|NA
CASSDSPGTEAFF
TGTGCCAGCAGTGACTCGCCGGGCACTGAAGCTTTCTTT
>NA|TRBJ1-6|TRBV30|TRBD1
CAWIGRGRAGANSPLHF
TGTGCCTGGATTGGCAGGGGGCGCGCTGGTGCTAATTCACCCCTCCACTTT
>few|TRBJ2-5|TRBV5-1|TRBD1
CASSLLLTGGVETQYF
TGCGCCAGCAGCTTGTTATTGACAGGGGGCGTGGAGACCCAGTACTTC
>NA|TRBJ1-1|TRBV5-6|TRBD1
CASSFSDRERTEAFF
TGTGCCAGCAGCTTTTCGGACAGGGAAAGGACTGAAGCTTTCTTT
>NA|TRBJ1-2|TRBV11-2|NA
CASSSTGGNYGYTF
TGTGCCAGCAGTTCCACCGGAGGCAACTATGGCTACACCTTC
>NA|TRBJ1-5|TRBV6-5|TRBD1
CASSYSTGFNQPQHF
TGTGCCAGCAGTTACTCGACAGGGTTCAATCAGCCCCAGCATTTT
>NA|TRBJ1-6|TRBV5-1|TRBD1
CASRPEGQVNSPLHF
TGCGCCAGCCGCCCAGAGGGACAGGTCAATTCACCCCTCCACTTT
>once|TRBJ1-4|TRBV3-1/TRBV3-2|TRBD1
CASSQDHDREWCEKLFF
TGTGCCAGCAGCCAAGATCATGACAGGGAGTGGTGTGAAAAACTGTTTTTT
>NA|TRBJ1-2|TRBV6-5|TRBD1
CASSYWTGGVYGYTF
TGTGCCAGCAGTTACTGGACAGGGGGCGTCTATGGCTACACCTTC
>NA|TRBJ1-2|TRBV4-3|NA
CASSQWWQGRTLYYGYTF
TGCGCCAGCAGCCAATGGTGGCAGGGGCGAACCCTATACTATGGCTACACCTTC
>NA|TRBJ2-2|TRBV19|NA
CASSLQGSGELFF
TGTGCCAGTAGTCTACAGGGTAGCGGGGAGCTGTTTTTT
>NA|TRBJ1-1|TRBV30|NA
CAWGDMNTEAFF
TGTGCCTGGGGTGACATGAACACTGAAGCTTTCTTT
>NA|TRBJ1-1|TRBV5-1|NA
CASSYTGQPNTEAFF
TGCGCCAGCAGCTACACGGGACAACCGAACACTGAAGCTTTCTTT
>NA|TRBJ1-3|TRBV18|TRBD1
CASSREQGPTGNTIYF
TGTGCCAGCTCCCGAGAACAGGGGCCGACTGGAAACACCATATATTTT
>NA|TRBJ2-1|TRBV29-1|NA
CSVEGEFGGISYNEQFF
TGCAGCGTTGAAGGGGAGTTCGGGGGTATTAGTTACAATGAGCAGTTCTTC
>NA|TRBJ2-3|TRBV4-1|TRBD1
CASSRTGTASTDTQYF
TGCGCCAGCAGCCGCACGGGGACAGCGAGCACAGATACGCAGTATTTT